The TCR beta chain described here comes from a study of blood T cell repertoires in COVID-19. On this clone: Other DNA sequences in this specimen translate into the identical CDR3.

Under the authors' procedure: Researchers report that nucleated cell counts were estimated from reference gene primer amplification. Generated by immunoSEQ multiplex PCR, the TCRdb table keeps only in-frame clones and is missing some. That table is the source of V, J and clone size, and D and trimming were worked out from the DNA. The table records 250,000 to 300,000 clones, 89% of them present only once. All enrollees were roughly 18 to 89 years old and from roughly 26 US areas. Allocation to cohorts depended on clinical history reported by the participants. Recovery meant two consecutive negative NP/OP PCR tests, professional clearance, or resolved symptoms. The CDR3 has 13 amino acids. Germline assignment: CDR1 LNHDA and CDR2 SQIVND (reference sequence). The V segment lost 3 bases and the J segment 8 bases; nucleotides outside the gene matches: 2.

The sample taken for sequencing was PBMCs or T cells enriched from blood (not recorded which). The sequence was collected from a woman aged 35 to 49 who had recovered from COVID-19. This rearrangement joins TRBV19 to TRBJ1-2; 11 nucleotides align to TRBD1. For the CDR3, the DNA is TGTGCCAGTAGTATGGACAGGGGGCGAGGCTACACCTTC. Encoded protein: CASSMDRGRGYTF.